A single sample gave rise to the 9 T cell receptor beta chains below, sequenced in a study of regulatory T cells in long-lasting Graves disease. Time point meaning: newly diagnosed GD, antithyroid drugs for less than 3 months. The TCR library was made from RNA extracted from PBMCs. The TCR beta library used iRepertoire HTBI primers with Arm-PCR amplification of CDR3. TCRdb independently ran MiXCR on the multiplex PCR reads; one entry per CDR3 protein. The table records 400,000 to 650,000 distinct CDR3 sequences, roughly 15% of them present only once. These data also formed part of another study, on T cells in Graves' hyperthyroidism and ophthalmopathy.

The specimen was peripheral blood mononuclear cells (PBMCs), collected at new diagnosis, from a patient treated with antithyroid drugs. These receptors were obtained from a woman aged 35 to 59 with Graves disease.

The chain has TRBV10-2 and TRBJ2-1; no clear D. The germline V gene encodes CDR1 WSHSY and CDR2 SAAADI. Between the trimmed V and J ends, which lost 1 base and 0 bases, there was a span of 4 bases. The CDR3 has 14 residues. The CDR3 coding sequence is TGCGCCAGCAGTGAGTGGGTCTCCTACAATGAGCAGTTCTTC. Its translation is CASSEWVSYNEQFF.

The V and J genes are TRBV6-1 and TRBJ2-5, with TRBD2 matching 8 bases. V was clipped by 0 bases and J by 6 bases; unmatched bases: 6. This CDR3 has 15 residues. Germline values: CDR1 MNHNS, CDR2 SASEGT. CDR3 bases: TGTGCCAGCAGTGAAGCTGCTGGCGGGGGGCAGACCCAGTACTTC. Amino acids: CASSEAAGGGQTQYF.

Notes on this clonotype: A much larger clone lies one base from this, so it may be a read error. This CDR3 reads CASSLAGTSGGIYKQFF. As DNA, the CDR3 is TGTGCCAGCAGCTTAGCGGGGACTAGCGGGGGGATATATAAGCAGTTCTTC. This rearrangement joins TRBV7-9 to TRBJ2-1; 15 bases match TRBD2. The length of the CDR3 is 17 residues. Germline values: CDR1 SEHNR, CDR2 FQNEAQ (reference sequence). The V gene end was trimmed by 0 bases and the J gene end by 11 bases; junction bases not matched to a gene: 8. Combining the CDR3 with reference TRBV7-9 and TRBJ2-1 gives the whole variable domain DTGVSQNPRHKITKRGQNVTFRCDPISEHNRLYWYRQTLGQGPEFLTYFQNEAQLEKSRLLSDRFSAERPKGSFSTLEIQRTEQGDSAMYLCASSLAGTSGGIYKQFFGPGTRLTVL.

This clonotype was counted ten times or more. The chain employs TRBV2 and TRBJ1-5; 8 positions agree with TRBD1. Germline assignment: CDR1 SNHLY and CDR2 FYNNEI. V gave up 6 bases and J gave up 1 base; unmatched junction bases: 5. This CDR3 is 15 amino acids long. CDR3 sequence: CASSPGTGSNQPQHF. The CDR3 DNA is TGTGCCAGCAGCCCGGGGACAGGCAGCAATCAGCCCCAGCATTTT.

This clonotype was found a few times. The chain has TRBV11-3 and TRBJ2-6, with no clear D. The CDR3 runs 15 residues. Looked up from germline, CDR1 is SGHNT and CDR2 is YENEEA. The V end was cut by 1 base, the J end by 2 bases, with 6 bases between. The CDR3 bases are TGTGCCAGCAGCTTAGTATGGGCTGGGGCCAACGTCCTGACTTTC. Amino acid sequence: CASSLVWAGANVLTF.

This clonotype has at least ten counts. The chain links TRBV10-3 to TRBJ1-1; D is undetermined. Germline V gives CDR1 ENHRY, CDR2 SYGVKD. Trimming cost V 0 bases and J 4 bases, with 9 bases left between them. This CDR3 has 14 residues. As DNA, the CDR3 is TGTGCCATCAGTGAGTCTGAGGGTCCCACTGAAGCTTTCTTT. Residues: CAISESEGPTEAFF.

This clonotype has only a few counts. An end of the junction differs from the germline gene, which may be a read error. The chain combines TRBV10-3 with TRBJ2-2, with 9 bases aligning to TRBD2. This CDR3 has 15 amino acids. Germline CDR1 and CDR2: ENHRY and SYGVKD. The CDR3 DNA is TGTGCCACCAGTGCAGCGGGGGGCAACACCGGGGAGCTGTTTTTT. This sequence encodes CATSAAGGNTGELFF.

This clonotype was counted once. Since a much larger clone is just one base distant, this may be a read error. The genes are TRBV27 and TRBJ1-5; D is ambiguous. The CDR3 length is 17 residues. Germline CDR1 is MNHEY and CDR2 is SMNVEV (reference sequence). Trimming removed 6 bases from V and 3 bases from J, with 21 bases in between. CDR3 coding DNA: TGTGCCAGCAGCCCATGGTGGAACTGGGAGCTCAATCAGCCCCAGCATTTT. Its protein is CASSPWWNWELNQPQHF.

The chain has TRBV20-1 and TRBJ1-2; D is ambiguous. Per the germline V gene, CDR1 is DFQATT and CDR2 is SNEGSKA (reference sequence). Trimming took 5 bases from V and 7 from J, leaving 23 bases between them. This CDR3 region has 15 residues. The CDR3: CSAAPRQLFPIGYTF. CDR3 coding DNA: TGCAGTGCTGCCCCCCGACAACTCTTCCCTATTGGCTACACCTTC.